This T cell receptor beta chain is drawn from a study of blood T cells in healthy people across ages. The use of a sample-barcoded 5' primer and a J-beta primer mix characterized a second PCR of roughly 6 to 11 cycles. Using its own MiXCR run on the 5' RACE reads, TCRdb lists one record per CDR3 protein. The sample shows about 940,000 distinct CDR3 sequences, roughly 50% of them seen only once. In this sample, this clonotype turned up many times. The origin of this receptor is a man between 25 and 39 years old in good health. The sample comprised blood.

This CDR3 is CATSSGLERNEQFF. The CDR3 nucleotides are TGTGCCACCAGCAGCGGACTAGAGCGGAATGAGCAGTTCTTC. The chain couples TRBV15 to TRBJ2-1, with 7 nucleotides matching TRBD2. Trimming at V came to 3 bases and at J to 7 bases, leaving 6 bases not matched to a gene. The CDR3 loop spans 14 amino acids. Germline CDR1 reads LNHNV; CDR2 reads YYDKDF (reference sequence).